Below, 19 T cell receptor beta chains from the same sample are listed, as sequenced in a study of T cell clones after liver transplantation. The repertoire was sequenced with immunoSEQ multiplex PCR; TCRdb's copy has only in-frame clones and lacks some. The data contain 40,000 to 55,000 clones, around 84% of them seen just once; the ten biggest clones take up about 2.6%. The material sequenced was CD4+ T cells from blood, taken 24 months after liver transplant. Every receptor here comes from a human patient who received a liver transplant. Some T cells may have come from the graft donor.

J is TRBJ2-2 and V is TRBV18, with TRBD1 as a possible D gene (6 bases). The CDR3 totals 14 residues. V dropped 5 bases and J dropped 1 base, with 8 bases sitting between them. Germline lookup yields CDR1 KGHSH and CDR2 LQKENI. The CDR3 here is CASSSGQNTGELFF. CDR3 in DNA: TGTGCCAGCTCATCGGGACAGAACACCGGGGAGCTGTTTTTT.

The chain has TRBV30 and TRBJ2-3; D unresolved. Per the germline V gene, CDR1 is GTSNPN and CDR2 is SVGIG (reference sequence). Trimming took 0 bases from V and 1 from J, leaving 8 bases between them. This CDR3 region has 14 residues. CDR3 bases: TGTGCCTGGAGTGTACTGGCTGGCACAGATACGCAGTATTTT. Translated: CAWSVLAGTDTQYF.

The rearrangement joins TRBV19 to TRBJ1-1; TRBD1 matches at 9 bases. This CDR3 region has 13 residues. The J segment lost 8 bases and the V segment lost 5 bases, leaving 6 bases of the junction unmatched. Germline CDR1 and CDR2: LNHDA and SQIVND (reference sequence). Here the CDR3 reads CASSSLGTGEAFF. The CDR3 DNA reads as TGTGCCAGTAGTTCTCTCGGGACAGGGGAAGCTTTCTTT.

V gene TRBV2 combines with J gene TRBJ1-2; 9 positions match TRBD1. Germline V gene sequence: CDR1 SNHLY, CDR2 FYNNEI. The CDR3 runs 13 residues. The J segment lost 6 bases and the V segment lost 6 bases, leaving 5 bases of the junction unmatched. CDR3 nucleotide sequence: TGTGCCAGCAGAGGGGGACAGGGCCATGGCTACACCTTC. It encodes CASRGGQGHGYTF.

V gene TRBV7-3 combines with J gene TRBJ2-3; possibly TRBD1 for D (6 bases). V lost 4 bases and J 5 bases, leaving 13 bases between the germline ends. The CDR3 contains 14 residues. CDR1 is SGHTA, CDR2 FQGTGA, per germline. Here the CDR3 DNA reads TGTGCCAGCAGCTCCCGACAGGCATTAGATACGCAGTATTTT. It translates to CASSSRQALDTQYF.

The chain is built from TRBV19 and TRBJ2-1; 9 positions agree with TRBD1. Trimming at V came to 5 bases and at J to 3 bases, leaving 5 bases not matched to a gene. There are 15 residues in the CDR3. Germline CDR1 and CDR2: LNHDA and SQIVND (reference sequence). The CDR3 here is CASSATGQGYNEQFF. CDR3 sequence (DNA): TGTGCCAGTAGTGCCACGGGACAGGGCTACAATGAGCAGTTCTTC.

The chain has TRBV10-3 and TRBJ2-1; no definite D call. The germline V gene encodes CDR1 ENHRY and CDR2 SYGVKD. The CDR3 is 11 amino acids. V was pared by 7 bases and J by 10 bases, with 11 bases between. CDR3 sequence: CAIMGPSEQFF. CDR3 nucleotide sequence: TGTGCCATCATGGGCCCGTCCGAGCAGTTCTTC.

The sample holds one count of this clone. The rearrangement joins TRBV27 to TRBJ2-1; TRBD2 matches at 12 bases. CDR1 is MNHEY and CDR2 is SMNVEV in the germline V gene (reference sequence). The V and J ends lost 3 bases and 6 bases, in that order; junction bases with no gene match: 9. CDR3 length: 17 residues. CDR3: CASSLNPLAGGPNEQFF. The CDR3 coding sequence is TGTGCCAGCAGTTTGAACCCCCTAGCGGGAGGGCCCAATGAGCAGTTCTTC.

The chain employs TRBV9 and TRBJ2-3; TRBD2 agrees at 14 bases. V lost 1 base to trimming and J lost 1 base; unmatched junction nucleotides: 2. Germline loops: CDR1 SGDLS, CDR2 YYNGEE. The CDR3 consists of 17 residues. DNA for the CDR3: TGTGCCAGCAGCGTACCGGGACTAGCGGGGGGCACAGATACGCAGTATTTT. Translation gives CASSVPGLAGGTDTQYF.

The chain uses TRBV6-6 and TRBJ1-2, with 8 bases aligning to TRBD1. V lost 2 bases to trimming and J lost 2 bases; unmatched junction nucleotides: 4. CDR1 is MNHNY, CDR2 SVGAGI, per germline (reference sequence). CDR3 size: 15 residues. The CDR3 spells CASSYNGQGNYGYTF. The DNA of the CDR3 is TGTGCCAGCAGTTACAATGGACAGGGCAACTATGGCTACACCTTC.

The chain joins TRBV11-3 to TRBJ2-1, with 10 bases matching TRBD2. Germline V gives CDR1 SGHNT, CDR2 YENEEA. The CDR3 runs 16 residues. V shed 1 base, J shed 4 bases, and the junction held 4 bases outside the gene matches. CDR3 in amino acids: CASSLVGTSAYNEQFF. For the CDR3, the DNA is TGTGCCAGCAGCTTAGTGGGGACTAGCGCATACAATGAGCAGTTCTTC.

The V gene is TRBV5-4, the J gene TRBJ2-5; 9 bases are a match to TRBD2. In germline, CDR1 is SGHNT, CDR2 YYREEE (reference sequence). This CDR3 region has 16 residues. The J segment lost 5 bases and the V segment lost 2 bases, leaving 10 bases of the junction unmatched. The CDR3 nucleotides read TGTGCCAGCAGCTTCCTGAATAGCGGGGGAAGGGAGACCCAGTACTTC. Translation: CASSFLNSGGRETQYF.

The V and J genes are TRBV7-8 and TRBJ1-3; D ambiguous. Trimming pared 1 base from V and 0 bases from J, leaving 22 bases between. Per the germline V gene, CDR1 is SGHVS and CDR2 is FQNEAQ. The CDR3 is 20 amino acids. The CDR3 DNA reads TGTGCCAGCAGCTTAGTAACCTCTAGCGGCAGCACAAGCTCTGGAAACACCATATATTTT. Its translation: CASSLVTSSGSTSSGNTIYF.

The J gene is TRBJ1-4, the V gene TRBV5-6; D remains unclear. Germline V gives CDR1 SGHDT, CDR2 YYEEEE. The CDR3 totals 15 residues. Trimming removed 2 bases from V and 5 bases from J, with 13 bases in between. The CDR3 DNA reads as TGTGCCAGCAGCTTTAGGACCCCAGGCAATGAAAAACTGTTTTTT. Translating gives CASSFRTPGNEKLFF.

The chain is built from TRBV7-3 and TRBJ2-1; 11 positions match TRBD2. CDR1 and CDR2 (germline): SGHTA, FQGTGA. Losses at the gene ends were 4 bases for V and 4 bases for J; bases not matched to a gene: 6. The CDR3 contains 16 residues. Written as DNA, the CDR3 is TGTGCCAGCAGCTCCGCGGGACTAGCGGCATACAATGAGCAGTTCTTC. Its protein is CASSSAGLAAYNEQFF.

The chain has TRBV2 and TRBJ1-2, with 7 bases lining up with TRBD1. J lost 1 base, V lost 5 bases, and 7 bases had no gene match. The CDR3 consists of 15 residues. CDR1 and CDR2 (germline): SNHLY, FYNNEI. The CDR3 coding sequence is TGTGCCAGCAGTTTCCGACAGGGCCATAACTATGGCTACACCTTC. Its translation is CASSFRQGHNYGYTF.

V gene TRBV5-1 combines with J gene TRBJ2-5; D is unclear. With 3 bases removed from V and 1 base from J, the gap between germline ends came to 10 bases. CDR1 is SGHRS and CDR2 is YFSETQ in the germline V gene. The CDR3 length is 14 residues. CDR3 coding DNA: TGCGCCAGCAGCTCGAACGCAGTCCAAGAGACCCAGTACTTC. It is translated as CASSSNAVQETQYF.

The chain carries TRBV5-4 and TRBJ2-3; possibly TRBD1 for D (6 bases). Germline V gene sequence: CDR1 SGHNT, CDR2 YYREEE (reference sequence). Trimming cost V 1 base and J 5 bases, with 14 bases left between them. The CDR3 loop spans 15 amino acids. CDR3 protein: CASSLSGAPGDTQYF. In DNA, the CDR3 is TGTGCCAGCAGCTTGTCAGGGGCTCCCGGAGATACGCAGTATTTT.

This clone was observed a single time. The chain joins TRBV6-5 to TRBJ1-4, with 7 bases lining up with TRBD1. The CDR3 runs 13 residues. Germline loops: CDR1 MNHEY, CDR2 SVGAGI. Trimming removed 4 bases from V and 7 bases from J; junction bases left unmatched: 3. CDR3 in DNA: TGTGCCAGCAGTTGGCAGGGGGGTGAAAAACTGTTTTTT. It yields the protein CASSWQGGEKLFF.